The 20 T cell receptor beta chains below all came from one sample that was sequenced in a study of cytomegalovirus exposure and HLA in healthy donors. This PCR relied on a set of 60 Vbeta primers and 13 Jbeta primers. Profiled with immunoSEQ multiplex PCR; TCRdb holds only in-frame clones, not every one. The sample includes approximately 160,000 clones, approximately 67% of them seen just once. Sequenced: PBMCs. The receptors were sampled from a woman aged 18-29 years in good health and CMV-seropositive.

The CDR3 region has the DNA TGTGCCAGCAGCCACAGAACTGAAGCTTTCTTT. Translation gives CASSHRTEAFF. This chain uses TRBV6-5 with TRBJ1-1; no clear D. Germline V gives CDR1 MNHEY, CDR2 SVGAGI. V was shortened by 6 bases and J by 5 bases, with 7 bases between the two germline ends. This CDR3 is 11 amino acids long.

The chain combines TRBV28 with TRBJ1-2; the match to TRBD1 covers 11 bases. The germline V gene encodes CDR1 MDHEN and CDR2 SYDVKM. This CDR3 region has 13 residues. The V segment lost 6 bases and the J segment 8 bases; nucleotides outside the gene matches: 5. CDR3 coding DNA: TGTGCCAGCAGCCCGGGACAGGGGGGGGGCTACACCTTC. It specifies CASSPGQGGGYTF.

This clone was detected only a few times. The J gene is TRBJ2-1, the V gene TRBV11-1, with D unresolved. V was clipped by 1 base and J by 9 bases, with 16 bases between them. The CDR3 totals 15 residues. Germline assignment: CDR1 SGHAT and CDR2 FQDESV (reference sequence). The CDR3 sequence is CASSLGANPRSEQFF. CDR3 DNA: TGTGCCAGCAGCTTAGGGGCTAACCCCCGATCTGAGCAGTTCTTC.

V is TRBV6-1 and J is TRBJ1-2; tentative D call: TRBD1 (5 bases). V gave up 6 bases and J gave up 2 bases, with 13 bases separating them. Germline values: CDR1 MNHNS, CDR2 SASEGT. The CDR3 consists of 14 residues. The CDR3 sequence is CASSPIDRNYGYTF. The CDR3 DNA follows: TGTGCCAGCAGCCCGATTGACAGAAACTATGGCTACACCTTC.

This chain's CDR3 is CASSLRFRTEAFF. DNA of the CDR3: TGTGCCAGTAGTCTCCGTTTCAGGACTGAAGCTTTCTTT. The chain recombines TRBV19 with TRBJ1-1, with D uncertain. The CDR3 extends over 13 amino acids. Germline CDR1 LNHDA, CDR2 SQIVND (reference sequence). V gave up 5 bases and J gave up 5 bases, with 12 bases separating them.

CDR3 in DNA: TGTGCCAGCAGCAAAGGATACAAGTATTTT. It codes for CASSKGYKYF. V gene TRBV21-1 combines with J gene TRBJ2-3; whether TRBD1, the table's D call, matches the DNA was not checked. TRBV21-1 is shown as a pseudogene. CDR3 length: 10 residues.

Comment on this clone: Germline is not matched at one junction end, which may reflect a read error. The rearrangement joins TRBV7-7 to TRBJ2-3, with 11 bases identical to TRBD2. The CDR3 is made up of 16 amino acids. Germline assignment: CDR1 SSHAT and CDR2 FNYEAQ (reference sequence). The CDR3 here is CASSLGGLAATDTQYF. CDR3 DNA sequence: TGTGCTAGCAGCTTAGGGGGACTAGCGGCCACAGATACGCAGTATTTT.

V and J are TRBV6-1 and TRBJ2-1; D might be TRBD2 (5 bases). This CDR3 has 14 amino acids. V was cut by 6 bases and J by 0 bases, with 9 bases left in between. Germline V lookup: CDR1 MNHNS, CDR2 SASEGT. CDR3 protein: CASRIASSYNEQFF. The DNA of the CDR3 is TGTGCCAGCAGGATAGCGAGCTCCTACAATGAGCAGTTCTTC.

This clone turned up a few times. The rearrangement joins TRBV7-2 to TRBJ2-3, with D possibly matching TRBD2 (5 bases). The length of the CDR3 is 17 residues. The germline CDR1 and CDR2 sequences are SGHTA and FQGNSA. Trimming shortened V by 5 bases and J by 2 bases, and 20 bases separated the two germline ends. CDR3: CASSPRHFTSNTDTQYF. CDR3 bases: TGTGCCAGCAGCCCGCGGCACTTTACTAGTAACACAGATACGCAGTATTTT.

The rearrangement links TRBV2 to TRBJ2-1, with 8 bases matching TRBD1. Per germline, CDR1 SNHLY and CDR2 FYNNEI. The CDR3 has 15 residues. V dropped 6 bases and J dropped 2; count of bases not matched to a gene: 6. CDR3 loop: CASSGTGGTYNEQFF. Written as DNA, the CDR3 is TGTGCCAGCAGCGGAACAGGGGGGACCTACAATGAGCAGTTCTTC. Variable domain in full (rest from reference TRBV2 and TRBJ2-1): EPEVTQTPSHQVTQMGQEVILRCVPISNHLYFYWYRQILGQKVEFLVSFYNNEISEKSEIFDDQFSVERPDGSNFTLKIRSTKLEDSAMYFCASSGTGGTYNEQFFGPGTRLTVL.

To note about this clone: One end of the junction does not line up with germline, which may come from a read error. The sample has other DNA sequences that encode this CDR3 too. The V and J genes are TRBV18 and TRBJ1-5, with D tentatively TRBD1 (5 bases). Germline V gene lookup returns CDR1 KGHSH and CDR2 LQKENI. The CDR3 has 13 residues. The CDR3: CASSRGENQPQHF. The CDR3 region has the DNA TGTGCTAGCTCACGGGGGGAGAATCAGCCCCAGCATTTT.

The V call is TRBV7-9, the J call TRBJ1-1; D unresolved. Trimming shortened V by 0 bases and J by 11 bases, and 13 bases separated the two germline ends. This CDR3 is built from 13 residues. The germline V gene has CDR1 SEHNR and CDR2 FQNEAQ (reference sequence). The chain's CDR3 is CASSLAGKGGAFF. For the CDR3, the DNA is TGTGCCAGCAGCTTAGCGGGAAAGGGAGGCGCTTTCTTT.

This clone was found a few times. The J gene is TRBJ1-2, the V gene TRBV6-5; 8 positions agree with TRBD1. Per germline, CDR1 MNHEY and CDR2 SVGAGI. The CDR3 length is 15 residues. J was trimmed by 6 bases and V by 0 bases; bases with no gene match: 6. In DNA form, the CDR3 reads TGTGCCAGCAGTTACTCACAGGGGGGGAGGAATGGCTACACCTTC. Translating it yields CASSYSQGGRNGYTF.

V is TRBV5-1 and J is TRBJ2-7; D perhaps matches TRBD2 (5 bases). In germline, CDR1 is SGHRS, CDR2 YFSETQ. The CDR3 runs 14 residues. Trimming took 1 base from V and 2 from J, leaving 10 bases between them. CDR3 coding DNA: TGCGCCAGCAGCTTGTTCAGCGGACCCTACGAGCAGTACTTC. It yields the protein CASSLFSGPYEQYF.

This clone was detected a few times. V is TRBV14 and J is TRBJ2-6; D gene ambiguous. The germline CDR1 and CDR2 sequences are SGHDN and FVKESK. V dropped 4 bases and J dropped 0 bases, with 7 bases sitting between them. The CDR3 extends over 15 amino acids. The CDR3 bases are TGTGCCAGCAGCCCGAGAAGCTCTGGGGCCAACGTCCTGACTTTC. Its translation is CASSPRSSGANVLTF.

The chain couples TRBV29-1 to TRBJ2-2, with 8 bases identical to TRBD2. The germline gives CDR1 SQVTM, CDR2 ANQGSEA. V dropped 8 bases and J dropped 3; count of bases not matched to a gene: 8. CDR3 length: 14 amino acids. The CDR3 nucleotides are TGCAGCATGAAGCGGGGGCCTCACACCGGGGAGCTGTTTTTT. Its protein is CSMKRGPHTGELFF.

This chain uses TRBV18 with TRBJ1-5, with TRBD1 matching 10 bases. The V and J ends lost 6 bases and 6 bases, in that order; junction bases with no gene match: 14. CDR1 is KGHSH and CDR2 is LQKENI in the germline V gene. This CDR3 is 17 amino acids long. The CDR3 reads CASSPSRGQGEAQPQHF. The CDR3 DNA reads as TGTGCCAGCTCGCCTTCCCGAGGACAGGGGGAGGCTCAGCCCCAGCATTTT.

The sample holds a few counts of this clone. The chain uses TRBV6-1 and TRBJ1-2, with TRBD1 as a possible D gene (5 bases). The CDR3 loop spans 15 amino acids. Per the germline V gene, CDR1 is MNHNS and CDR2 is SASEGT. V was trimmed by 4 bases and J by 4 bases, leaving 16 bases between them. Written as DNA, the CDR3 is TGTGCCAGCAGTGGTTGGGGGGAGTCCCTCTATGGCTACACCTTC. This codes for CASSGWGESLYGYTF.

This clone was seen only a few times. The V and J genes are TRBV7-6 and TRBJ2-7; D remains unclear. Germline-derived CDR1 and CDR2 are SGHVS and FNYEAQ. Trimming left V 4 bases short and J 6 bases short, with 10 bases between. This CDR3 contains 12 residues. CDR3 nucleotides: TGTGCCAGCAGCTCGCCCCTCGGCGAGCAGTACTTC. It is translated as CASSSPLGEQYF. Based on the CDR3 plus reference TRBV7-6 and TRBJ2-7, the full variable domain is GAGVSQSPRYKVTKRGQDVALRCDPISGHVSLYWYRQALGQGPEFLTYFNYEAQQDKSGLPNDRFSAERPEGSISTLTIQRTEQRDSAMYRCASSSPLGEQYFGPGTRLTVT.

This clone has more than one count but fewer than ten. This chain uses TRBV6-1 with TRBJ2-7; D is possibly TRBD2 (6 bases). The germline gives CDR1 MNHNS, CDR2 SASEGT. Trimming stripped 5 bases from V and 4 bases from J, with 15 bases between. The CDR3 loop spans 14 amino acids. The CDR3 protein is CASSPGTRGYEQYF. The DNA of the CDR3 is TGTGCCAGCAGTCCCGGGACTCGGGGGTACGAGCAGTACTTC.